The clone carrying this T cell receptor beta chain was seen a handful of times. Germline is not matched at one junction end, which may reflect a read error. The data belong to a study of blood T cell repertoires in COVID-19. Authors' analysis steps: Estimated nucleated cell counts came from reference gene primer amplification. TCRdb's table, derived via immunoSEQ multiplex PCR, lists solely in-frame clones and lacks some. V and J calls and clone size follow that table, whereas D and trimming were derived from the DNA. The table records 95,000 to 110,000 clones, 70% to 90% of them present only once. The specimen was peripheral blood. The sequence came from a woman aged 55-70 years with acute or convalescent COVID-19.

The DNA of the CDR3 is TGTGCCAGCAGGGAAGGGGGCTCTGGAGAGACCCTGTACTTC. Its translation is CASREGGSGETLYF. The J gene is TRBJ2-5, the V gene TRBV2; TRBD1 matches at 7 bases. Germline V gene data show CDR1 as SNHLY and CDR2 as FYNNEI. The CDR3 covers 14 residues.